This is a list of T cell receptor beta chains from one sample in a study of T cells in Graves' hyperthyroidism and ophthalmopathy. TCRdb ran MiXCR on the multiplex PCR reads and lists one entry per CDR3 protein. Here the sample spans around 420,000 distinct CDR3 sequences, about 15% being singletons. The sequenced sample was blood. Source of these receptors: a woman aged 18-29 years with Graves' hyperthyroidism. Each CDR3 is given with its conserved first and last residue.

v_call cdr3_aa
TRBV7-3 CASSLTGGFNTEAFF
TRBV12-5 CASGLGLAASTDTQYF
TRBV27 CASSLWGYSRNRNQPQHF
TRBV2 CASSPDRDNTEAFF
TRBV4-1 CASSQAGTTTYEQYF
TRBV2 CAGELGLISNYGYTF
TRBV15 CATSRGSEGSQHF
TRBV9 CASSAGGGLAGGNRYEQYF
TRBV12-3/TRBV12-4 CASSRPLAGELFF
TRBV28 CATELGGGNQPQHF
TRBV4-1 CASSQEGQPSSYEQYF
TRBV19 CASSIVWSGGGNQPQHF
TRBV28 CANSPRGSGANVLTF
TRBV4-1 CASSSLFQGARYNEQFF
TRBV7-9 CASSSGLAGGSDTQYF
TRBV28 CASSSRTEPYEQYF
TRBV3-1 CASSQGRTGANVLTF
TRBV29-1 CSVASPRGAKNIQFF
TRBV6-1 CASSYGFQGAGQYF
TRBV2 CARRYERGWETALTDTQYF
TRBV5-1 CASSFHTGTGSSAFF
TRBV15 CATSRGLPGLAVQRENIQYF
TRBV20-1 CSVGLAGAADTQYF
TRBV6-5 CASSYVAGNGPQHF
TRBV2 CASSRSSPTSYEQYF
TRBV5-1 CASSFEPTSGSRNEQFF
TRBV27 CASSPSSSYNSPLHF
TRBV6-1 CASSSRTGRTGELFF
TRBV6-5 CASSLTRPYNYGYTF
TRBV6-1 CASSEGGPEIYGYTF
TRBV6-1 CASSELSREQYF
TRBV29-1 CSVELDGGNLNEQYF
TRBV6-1 CASTIYGTDTQYF
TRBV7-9 CASSSGQRADTQYF
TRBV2 CASTDPTSTVQYF
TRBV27 CASSRPDQETQYF
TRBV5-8 CASSLLGTLAGEQFF
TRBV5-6 CASSRYNTEAFF
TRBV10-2 CASSDWGDYGYTF
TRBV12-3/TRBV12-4 CASSYFSGGGDTQYF
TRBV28 CASSLPGLRSYNSPLHF
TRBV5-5 CASSLERGALYEQYF
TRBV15 CATSRDERGQGAGQPQHF
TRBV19 CASNDGANYEQYF
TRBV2 CASRGQGPNQPQHF
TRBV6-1 CASSASPVNEQFF
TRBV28 CASSLGLAVVVQYF
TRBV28 CASSLMETQYF
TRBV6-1 CASSEGSTGNTIYF
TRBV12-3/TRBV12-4 CASSLSARVYEQYF
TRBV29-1 CSVVRQGRAGYGYTF
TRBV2 CASRLVQETQYF
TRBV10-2 CTSRTGTSGGNEQFF